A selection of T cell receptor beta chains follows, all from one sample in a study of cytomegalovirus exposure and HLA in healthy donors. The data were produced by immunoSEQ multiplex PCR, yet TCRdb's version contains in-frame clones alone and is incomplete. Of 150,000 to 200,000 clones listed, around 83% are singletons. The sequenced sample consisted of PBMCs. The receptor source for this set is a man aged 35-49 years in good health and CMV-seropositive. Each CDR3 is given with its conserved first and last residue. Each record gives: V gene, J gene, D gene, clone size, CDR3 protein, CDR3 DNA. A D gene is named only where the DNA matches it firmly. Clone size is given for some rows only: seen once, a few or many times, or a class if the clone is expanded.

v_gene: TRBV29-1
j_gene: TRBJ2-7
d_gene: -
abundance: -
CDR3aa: CSVEGSETSYEQYF
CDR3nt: TGCAGCGTTGAGGGCTCCGAAACCTCCTACGAGCAGTACTTC

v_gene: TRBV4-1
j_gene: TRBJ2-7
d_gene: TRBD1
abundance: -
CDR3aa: CASSPTPDRAYEQYF
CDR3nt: TGCGCCAGCAGCCCTACCCCGGACAGGGCCTACGAGCAGTACTTC

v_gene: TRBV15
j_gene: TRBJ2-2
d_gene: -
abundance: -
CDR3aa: CATSREGLKTGELFF
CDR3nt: TGTGCCACCAGCAGAGAGGGACTTAAAACCGGGGAGCTGTTTTTT

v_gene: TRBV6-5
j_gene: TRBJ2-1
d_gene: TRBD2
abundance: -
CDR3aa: CASSLAGGLYNEQFF
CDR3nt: TGTGCCAGCAGCCTAGCGGGGGGACTATACAATGAGCAGTTCTTC

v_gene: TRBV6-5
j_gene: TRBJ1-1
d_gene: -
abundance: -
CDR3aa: CASSHQKGGNTEAFF
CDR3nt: TGTGCCAGCAGTCACCAAAAGGGAGGGAACACTGAAGCTTTCTTT

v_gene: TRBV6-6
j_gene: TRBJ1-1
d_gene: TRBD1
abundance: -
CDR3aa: CASRTGTGNTEAFF
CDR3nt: TGTGCCAGCAGGACCGGGACAGGGAACACTGAAGCTTTCTTT

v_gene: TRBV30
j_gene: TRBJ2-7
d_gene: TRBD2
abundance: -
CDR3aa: CARTSGSNEQYF
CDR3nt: TGTGCCCGGACTAGCGGGAGTAATGAGCAGTACTTC

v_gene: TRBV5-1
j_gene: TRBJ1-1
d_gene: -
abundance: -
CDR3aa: CASKGATGENTEAFF
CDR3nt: TGCGCCAGCAAAGGCGCGACCGGGGAGAACACTGAAGCTTTCTTT

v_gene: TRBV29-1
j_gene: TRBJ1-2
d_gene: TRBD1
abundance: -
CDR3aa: CSVDPRGQNYGYTF
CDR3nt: TGCAGCGTTGACCCCAGGGGGCAAAACTATGGCTACACCTTC

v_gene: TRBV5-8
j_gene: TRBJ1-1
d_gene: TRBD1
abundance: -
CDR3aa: CASSFPGQALEAFF
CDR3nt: TGTGCCAGCAGCTTCCCGGGACAGGCATTAGAAGCTTTCTTT

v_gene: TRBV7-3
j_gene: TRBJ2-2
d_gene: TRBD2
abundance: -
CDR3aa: CASSLLRAGGNTGELFF
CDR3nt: TGTGCCAGCAGCTTATTGCGAGCGGGAGGTAACACCGGGGAGCTGTTTTTT

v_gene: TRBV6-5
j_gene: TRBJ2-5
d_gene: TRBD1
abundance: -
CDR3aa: CGTGAEETQYF
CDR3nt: TGCGGGACAGGGGCAGAGGAGACCCAGTACTTC

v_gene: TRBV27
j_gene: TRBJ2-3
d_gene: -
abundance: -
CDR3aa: CASSLRRADTQYF
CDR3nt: TGTGCCAGCAGTTTAAGGAGGGCAGATACGCAGTATTTT

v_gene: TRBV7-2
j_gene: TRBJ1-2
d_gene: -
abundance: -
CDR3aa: CASSLAGAGSSGYTF
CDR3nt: TGTGCCAGCAGCTTAGCGGGGGCAGGGTCAAGTGGCTACACCTTC

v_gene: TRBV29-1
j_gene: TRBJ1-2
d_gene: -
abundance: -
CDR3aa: CSVGGFNYGYTF
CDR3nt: TGCAGCGTCGGAGGGTTTAACTATGGCTACACCTTC

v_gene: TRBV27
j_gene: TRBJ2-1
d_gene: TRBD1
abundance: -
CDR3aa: CASSLKPRTGQNEQFF
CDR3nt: TGTGCCAGCAGTTTAAAACCGCGGACAGGGCAAAATGAGCAGTTCTTC

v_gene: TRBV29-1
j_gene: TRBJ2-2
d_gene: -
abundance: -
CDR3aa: CSVADLTGELFF
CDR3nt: TGCAGCGTTGCCGACTTAACCGGGGAGCTGTTTTTT

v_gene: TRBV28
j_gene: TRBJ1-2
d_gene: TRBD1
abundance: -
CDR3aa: CASSTTGLEGEGYTF
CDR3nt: TGTGCCAGCAGTACGACAGGGTTGGAGGGGGAGGGCTACACCTTC

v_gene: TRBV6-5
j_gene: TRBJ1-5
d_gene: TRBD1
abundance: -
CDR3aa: CASSRDRVKPQHF
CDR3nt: TGTGCCAGCAGTCGAGACAGGGTAAAGCCCCAGCATTTT

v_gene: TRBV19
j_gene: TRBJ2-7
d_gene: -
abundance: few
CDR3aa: CASSIRAGSYEQYF
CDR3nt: TGTGCCAGTAGTATCCGAGCGGGCTCCTACGAGCAGTACTTC

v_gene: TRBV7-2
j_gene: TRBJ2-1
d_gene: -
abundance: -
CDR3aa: CASSSFTGNLNEQFF
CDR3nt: TGTGCCAGCAGCTCCTTTACCGGGAACCTCAATGAGCAGTTCTTC

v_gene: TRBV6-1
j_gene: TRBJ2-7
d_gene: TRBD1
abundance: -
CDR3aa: CASSRGQGRYEQYF
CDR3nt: TGTGCCAGCAGCAGGGGACAGGGGAGGTACGAGCAGTACTTC

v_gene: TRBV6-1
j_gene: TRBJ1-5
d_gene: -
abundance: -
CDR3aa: CASSAAGVGNQPQHF
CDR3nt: TGTGCCAGCAGTGCCGCCGGGGTGGGGAATCAGCCCCAGCATTTT

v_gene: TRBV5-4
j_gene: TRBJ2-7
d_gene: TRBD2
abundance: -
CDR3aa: CASSDRSGSSYEQYF
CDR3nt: TGTGCCAGCAGCGACAGGAGCGGGAGCTCCTACGAGCAGTACTTC

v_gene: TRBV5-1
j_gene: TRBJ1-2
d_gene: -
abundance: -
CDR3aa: CASSFTGNYGYTF
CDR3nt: TGCGCCAGCAGCTTCACAGGGAACTATGGCTACACCTTC

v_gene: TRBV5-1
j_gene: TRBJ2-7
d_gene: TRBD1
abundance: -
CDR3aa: CASSLGSQGAGEQYF
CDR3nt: TGCGCCAGCAGCTTGGGGTCGCAGGGGGCTGGGGAGCAGTACTTC

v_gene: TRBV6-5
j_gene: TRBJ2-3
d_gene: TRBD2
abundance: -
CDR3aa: CASTPSGFDTQYF
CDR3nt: TGTGCCAGCACCCCTAGCGGGTTCGATACGCAGTATTTT

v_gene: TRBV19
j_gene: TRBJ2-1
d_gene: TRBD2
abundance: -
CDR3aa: CASKRSGSTYNEQFF
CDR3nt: TGTGCCAGTAAGCGCAGCGGGAGTACCTACAATGAGCAGTTCTTC

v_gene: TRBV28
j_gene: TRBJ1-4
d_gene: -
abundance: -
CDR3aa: CASSPGGSANEKLFF
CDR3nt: TGTGCCAGCAGTCCCGGTGGGAGTGCTAATGAAAAACTGTTTTTT

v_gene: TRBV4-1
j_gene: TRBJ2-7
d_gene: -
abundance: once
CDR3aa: CASSQAEKQVYEQYF
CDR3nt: TGCGCCAGCAGCCAAGCCGAAAAACAGGTTTACGAGCAGTACTTC

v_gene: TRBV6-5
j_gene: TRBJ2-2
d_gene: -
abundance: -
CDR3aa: CASSYDTAWTGELFF
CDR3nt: TGTGCCAGCAGTTACGACACCGCGTGGACCGGGGAGCTGTTTTTT

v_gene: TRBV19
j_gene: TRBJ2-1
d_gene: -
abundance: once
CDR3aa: CASSETADTYNEQFF
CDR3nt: TGTGCCAGTAGTGAGACAGCCGATACCTACAATGAGCAGTTCTTC

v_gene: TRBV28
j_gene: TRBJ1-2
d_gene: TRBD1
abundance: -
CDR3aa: CASSFLDRTYGYTF
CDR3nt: TGTGCCAGCAGTTTTTTGGACAGGACTTATGGCTACACCTTC

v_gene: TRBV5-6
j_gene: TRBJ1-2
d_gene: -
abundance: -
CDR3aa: CASRGGVNYGYTF
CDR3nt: TGTGCCAGCAGAGGCGGGGTTAACTATGGCTACACCTTC

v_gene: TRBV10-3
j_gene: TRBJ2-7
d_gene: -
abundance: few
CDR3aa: CAISESSRYEQYF
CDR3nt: TGTGCCATCAGTGAGTCTTCCCGCTACGAGCAGTACTTC

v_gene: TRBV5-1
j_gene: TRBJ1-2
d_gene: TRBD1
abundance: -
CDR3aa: CASSGSGTVNYGYTF
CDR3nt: TGCGCCAGCAGCGGATCCGGGACAGTGAACTATGGCTACACCTTC

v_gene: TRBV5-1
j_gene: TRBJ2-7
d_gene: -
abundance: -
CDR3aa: CASSLFSQDNEQYF
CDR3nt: TGCGCCAGCAGCTTGTTCAGTCAGGACAACGAGCAGTACTTC

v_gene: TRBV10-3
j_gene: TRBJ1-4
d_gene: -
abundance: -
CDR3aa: CAISEEVEKLFF
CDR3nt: TGTGCCATCAGCGAGGAGGTTGAAAAACTGTTTTTT

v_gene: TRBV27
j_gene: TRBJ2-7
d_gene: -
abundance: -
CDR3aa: CASSFLGGGSYEQYF
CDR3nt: TGTGCCAGCAGTTTTCTGGGAGGGGGGAGCTACGAGCAGTACTTC